A selection of T cell receptor beta chains follows, all from one sample in a study of blood T cell repertoires in COVID-19. The repertoire was sequenced with immunoSEQ multiplex PCR; TCRdb's copy has only in-frame clones and lacks some. The repertoire holds under 150,000 clones, with about 88% as singletons. Sequencing was done on a sample of PBMCs or T cells enriched from blood (not recorded which). The receptors derive from a man between 40 and 49 years old with acute COVID-19. The CDR3 runs from the conserved cysteine through the conserved F or W. D genes are given only for firm matches. Clone size is not always given. Where it is, it says once, few, many or a class for expanded clones.

size: NA
V: TRBV5-5
J: TRBJ1-5
D: TRBD1
DNA: TGTGCCAGCAGCTTGGGGGGTATAGGGGGCGGGCCCCAGCATTTT
CDR3: CASSLGGIGGGPQHF

size: NA
V: TRBV28
J: TRBJ2-7
D: NA
DNA: TGTGCCAGCAGTCGACAGGAGAGGCAGTACTTC
CDR3: CASSRQERQYF

size: NA
V: TRBV6-5
J: TRBJ1-6
D: NA
DNA: TGTGCCAGCAGGGGGAGGGGATCACCCCTCCACTTT
CDR3: CASRGRGSPLHF

size: NA
V: TRBV12-3/TRBV12-4
J: TRBJ2-7
D: NA
DNA: TGTGCCAGCAGTCCGTGGAGCTCCTACGAGCAGTACTTC
CDR3: CASSPWSSYEQYF

size: NA
V: TRBV28
J: TRBJ1-2
D: NA
DNA: TGTGCCAGCAGTCCGGACGGAGGATACTATGGCTACACCTTC
CDR3: CASSPDGGYYGYTF

size: NA
V: TRBV18
J: TRBJ1-2
D: TRBD1
DNA: TGTGCCAGCTCACCACGATTAGAAGGACAGGGAGGTTATGGCTACACCTTC
CDR3: CASSPRLEGQGGYGYTF

size: NA
V: TRBV7-7
J: TRBJ1-5
D: NA
DNA: TGTGCTAGCAGCCCCCGGGACACCCATAGCAATCAGCCCCAGCATTTT
CDR3: CASSPRDTHSNQPQHF

size: NA
V: TRBV29-1
J: TRBJ2-7
D: TRBD1
DNA: TGCAGCGCAGGGGGAGTGATGTCCTACGAGCAGTACTTC
CDR3: CSAGGVMSYEQYF

size: NA
V: TRBV15
J: TRBJ2-1
D: NA
DNA: TGTGCCACCAGCAGAGTACAGCTTGAAAATGAGCAGTTCTTC
CDR3: CATSRVQLENEQFF

size: NA
V: TRBV4-2
J: TRBJ1-4
D: TRBD1
DNA: TGTGCCAGCAGCCAAATAGGGACAGGCGAAAAACTGTTTTTT
CDR3: CASSQIGTGEKLFF

size: NA
V: TRBV5-1
J: TRBJ1-4
D: TRBD1
DNA: TGCGCCAGCAGCTTGGGGCAGGGGGGCCCCAATGAAAAACTGTTTTTT
CDR3: CASSLGQGGPNEKLFF

size: NA
V: TRBV5-7
J: TRBJ1-3
D: NA
DNA: TGTGCCAGCAGCTTTGGGGGGTCTGGAAACACCATATATTTT
CDR3: CASSFGGSGNTIYF

size: NA
V: TRBV3-1/TRBV3-2
J: TRBJ1-5
D: TRBD1
DNA: TGTGCCAGCAGCCAAGACCCGCTGACAGGGCGCCCATATAGCAATCAGCCCCAGCATTTT
CDR3: CASSQDPLTGRPYSNQPQHF

size: NA
V: TRBV28
J: TRBJ2-5
D: TRBD2
DNA: TGTGCCAGCAGTTTTAGCGGGTCCCAAGAGACCCAGTACTTC
CDR3: CASSFSGSQETQYF

size: NA
V: TRBV7-9
J: TRBJ2-2
D: TRBD2
DNA: TGTGCCAGCAGCTTCCCTTTACTAGCGGGGGAGGCGAACACCGGGGAGCTGTTTTTT
CDR3: CASSFPLLAGEANTGELFF

size: few
V: TRBV7-9
J: TRBJ1-2
D: TRBD1
DNA: TGTGCCAGCAGCTCCCGGACAGGGGAGGGCGGCTACACCTTC
CDR3: CASSSRTGEGGYTF

size: few
V: TRBV5-1
J: TRBJ2-2
D: NA
DNA: TGCGCCAGCAGCTTGGGGGGCGCTTCCGGGGAGCTGTTTTTT
CDR3: CASSLGGASGELFF

size: NA
V: TRBV7-6
J: TRBJ2-3
D: TRBD2
DNA: TGTGCCAGCAGCTCGGGACTAGCGGGGGGCGTGGCAGATACGCAGTATTTT
CDR3: CASSSGLAGGVADTQYF

size: NA
V: TRBV19
J: TRBJ2-2
D: TRBD2
DNA: TGTGCCAGTAGTGGGACTACATTTTGGAACACCGGGGAGCTGTTTTTT
CDR3: CASSGTTFWNTGELFF

size: NA
V: TRBV28
J: TRBJ1-6
D: TRBD1
DNA: TGTGCCTCCAGGACAGGGGCTAATTCACCCCTCCACTTT
CDR3: CASRTGANSPLHF

size: NA
V: TRBV5-4
J: TRBJ2-5
D: NA
DNA: TGTGCCAGCAGCTTGAGGACGGCGGGGCCGGAGACCCAGTACTTC
CDR3: CASSLRTAGPETQYF

size: NA
V: TRBV11-2
J: TRBJ1-2
D: NA
DNA: TGTGCCAGCAGCTTAAACCAGGGGCCCTATGGCTACACCTTC
CDR3: CASSLNQGPYGYTF

size: once
V: TRBV7-3
J: TRBJ1-1
D: NA
DNA: TGTGCCAGCAGCCTCTATTGGAACACTGAAGCTTTCTTT
CDR3: CASSLYWNTEAFF

size: NA
V: TRBV10-3
J: TRBJ2-5
D: NA
DNA: TGTGCCATCAGTCTGGGTCCCAGCGACCAAGAGACCCAGTACTTC
CDR3: CAISLGPSDQETQYF

size: NA
V: TRBV28
J: TRBJ1-2
D: NA
DNA: TGTGCCAGCAGTTATCCGGGATCGTATGGCTACACCTTC
CDR3: CASSYPGSYGYTF

size: NA
V: TRBV3-1/TRBV3-2
J: TRBJ2-7
D: NA
DNA: TGTGCCAGCAGCCAAGAACCGGAGGTCTACGAGCAGTACTTC
CDR3: CASSQEPEVYEQYF

size: once
V: TRBV7-9
J: TRBJ2-7
D: TRBD1
DNA: TGTGCCAGCAGCTCTTACAGGGGACGCGGCGAGCAGTACTTC
CDR3: CASSSYRGRGEQYF

size: NA
V: TRBV7-2
J: TRBJ2-5
D: NA
DNA: TGTGCCAGCAGCTTAGTTGGGGGGAATACCCAAGAGACCCAGTACTTC
CDR3: CASSLVGGNTQETQYF

size: NA
V: TRBV7-2
J: TRBJ2-1
D: NA
DNA: TGTGCCAGCAGCTTAATGCCTAGCGCTTACAATGAGCAGTTCTTC
CDR3: CASSLMPSAYNEQFF

size: NA
V: TRBV29-1
J: TRBJ2-5
D: TRBD2
DNA: TGCAGCGTTGGGACTAGCGGGAGTTGGGAGACCCAGTACTTC
CDR3: CSVGTSGSWETQYF

size: NA
V: TRBV6-5
J: TRBJ2-5
D: TRBD2
DNA: TGTGCCAGCAGTTACAATGGAGCGGGACGGGAGACCCAGTACTTC
CDR3: CASSYNGAGRETQYF

size: once
V: TRBV6-5
J: TRBJ1-4
D: NA
DNA: TGTGCCAGCAGTTACGCAACAGGACGGCGGAATGAAAAACTGTTTTTT
CDR3: CASSYATGRRNEKLFF

size: NA
V: TRBV2
J: TRBJ1-5
D: TRBD1
DNA: TGTGCCAGCAGCGGGACAGGGGGGAATCAGCCCCAGCATTTT
CDR3: CASSGTGGNQPQHF

size: few
V: TRBV10-3
J: TRBJ2-3
D: TRBD2
DNA: TGTGCCATTCAGCCTAGCGGGCTTTACATAGATACGCAGTATTTT
CDR3: CAIQPSGLYIDTQYF

size: NA
V: TRBV11-2
J: TRBJ2-1
D: NA
DNA: TGTGCCAGCAGCTTATTTCATCGAGGGTTCTCCTACAATGAGCAGTTCTTC
CDR3: CASSLFHRGFSYNEQFF

size: NA
V: TRBV11-2
J: TRBJ1-2
D: NA
DNA: TGTGCCAGCAGCTCCGGTGGGACACCTGGGGGCTACACCTTC
CDR3: CASSSGGTPGGYTF

size: NA
V: TRBV7-2
J: TRBJ2-7
D: NA
DNA: TGTGCCAGCAGCGCTCCCTCCACAGGGAACGAGCAGTACTTC
CDR3: CASSAPSTGNEQYF

size: NA
V: TRBV7-6
J: TRBJ1-1
D: NA
DNA: TGTGCCAGCAGCCAAACCCCAGGGGCGTCCACTGAAGCTTTCTTT
CDR3: CASSQTPGASTEAFF

size: NA
V: TRBV20-1
J: TRBJ2-5
D: NA
DNA: TGCAGTGCCTCATGGGCCGAGACCCAGTACTTC
CDR3: CSASWAETQYF

size: NA
V: TRBV30
J: TRBJ1-3
D: TRBD1
DNA: TGTGCCCAACGACAGGGGGCTGGGAACACCATATATTTT
CDR3: CAQRQGAGNTIYF

size: few
V: TRBV14
J: TRBJ2-6
D: NA
DNA: TGTGCCAGCAGCTCTCGCTCTGGGGCCAACGTCCTGACTTTC
CDR3: CASSSRSGANVLTF

size: NA
V: TRBV19
J: TRBJ2-3
D: NA
DNA: TGTGCCAGTAGTATGGGGCTGGAGCAGGATACGCAGTATTTT
CDR3: CASSMGLEQDTQYF

size: NA
V: TRBV7-2
J: TRBJ2-7
D: TRBD2
DNA: TGTGCCAGCAGCGCCGCCCCGATAGCGGGAGGGCCGTACGAGCAGTACTTC
CDR3: CASSAAPIAGGPYEQYF

size: NA
V: TRBV18
J: TRBJ1-2
D: NA
DNA: TGTGCCAGCTCACCACCCACGCTAGCTAACTATGGCTACACCTTC
CDR3: CASSPPTLANYGYTF

size: NA
V: TRBV7-9
J: TRBJ2-7
D: TRBD1
DNA: TGTGCCAGCAGCTTAGAACAGGGGGGCTTCGGCGAGCAGTACTTC
CDR3: CASSLEQGGFGEQYF